These 22 T cell receptor beta chains were all obtained from the same sample, sequenced in a study of post-analysis software for immune sequencing data. Whole-study results and caveats: Roughly five TRBV segments appeared more often in patients than in controls, and TRBV5-6, TRBV5-1 and TRBV20-1 were among these.

These receptors lack a known antigen. Sequencing libraries made from TCR beta cDNA carried unique molecular identifiers. A single record per CDR3 protein comes from TCRdb applying MiXCR to the PCR reads. The data hold about 620,000 distinct CDR3 sequences, with around 44% observed a single time. The sequencing input was blood. These receptors originate from a girl between 5 and 17 years old with multiple sclerosis.

This clonotype occurred a few times. V usage is TRBV10-3 and J usage is TRBJ1-2; no reliable D call. The CDR3 contains 15 residues. The germline gives CDR1 ENHRY, CDR2 SYGVKD. V was trimmed by 3 bases and J by 4 bases, leaving 15 bases between them. The chain's CDR3 is CAISDNVGGLYGYTF. The CDR3 region has the DNA TGTGCCATCAGTGACAATGTAGGAGGACTCTATGGCTACACCTTC.

This rearrangement joins TRBV7-2 to TRBJ2-1; 9 positions agree with TRBD2. The CDR3 totals 14 residues. With V trimmed by 5 bases and J by 6 bases, 5 bases remained unmatched. Germline V gives CDR1 SGHTA, CDR2 FQGNSA. The CDR3 region is CASSLSGSPNEQFF. In DNA form, the CDR3 reads TGTGCCAGCAGCCTTAGCGGGAGCCCCAATGAGCAGTTCTTC.

This clonotype was observed a few times. The junction does not match germline at one end; this may be a read error. The J gene is TRBJ1-5, the V gene TRBV7-7; D uncertain. CDR3 size: 16 residues. CDR1 and CDR2 from the germline V gene are SSHAT and FNYEAQ (reference sequence). CDR3 DNA: TGTGCTAGCAGCTTAAGGACGGAGGCAACCAATCAGCCCCAGCATTTT. Its translation is CASSLRTEATNQPQHF.

The chain links TRBV20-1 to TRBJ2-2, with 12 bases aligning to TRBD2. This CDR3 comprises 16 residues. Looked up from germline, CDR1 is DFQATT and CDR2 is SNEGSKA (reference sequence). V lost 5 bases and J lost 1; bases outside the gene matches: 5. CDR3 in DNA: TGCAGTGCTGCCCTGACTAGCGGGGGGAACACCGGGGAGCTGTTTTTT. It is translated as CSAALTSGGNTGELFF.

This clonotype occurred many times. CDR3 coding DNA: TGTGCTTCGACAGGGAGCTACGAGCAGTACTTC. Its translation is CASTGSYEQYF. J is TRBJ2-7 and V is TRBV12-5; 7 positions match TRBD1. Trimming took 11 bases from V and 3 from J; bases not matched to a gene: 4. CDR1 is LGHNT, CDR2 FRNRAP, per germline. This CDR3 has 11 residues.

This clonotype appeared a few times. The V call is TRBV12-3 or TRBV12-4, the J call TRBJ2-3; 7 bases align to TRBD1. The CDR3 spans 15 residues. The V and J ends lost 0 bases and 2 bases, in that order; junction bases with no gene match: 2. CDR3 DNA sequence: TGTGCCAGCAGTTTAGCCAGGGGGAACACAGATACGCAGTATTTT. Protein product: CASSLARGNTDTQYF.

The genes are TRBV7-8 and TRBJ2-3, with 11 positions matching TRBD2. The CDR3 is 17 residues long. V was clipped by 8 bases and J by 4 bases; unmatched bases: 14. The germline gives CDR1 SGHVS, CDR2 FQNEAQ. The CDR3 coding sequence is TGTGCCAGCCTGCTAGGGGTGCTAGCGGGAGGCCCAGATACGCAGTATTTT. Its protein is CASLLGVLAGGPDTQYF.

This clonotype has only a few counts. V and J are TRBV3-1 and TRBJ1-2, with D hard to call. V was clipped by 0 bases and J by 5 bases, with 19 bases between them. Germline assignment: CDR1 LGHDT and CDR2 YNNKEL (reference sequence). The CDR3 is made up of 17 amino acids. CDR3: CASSQEISSPTMYGYTF. The CDR3 DNA sequence: TGTGCCAGCAGCCAAGAAATCTCCTCCCCCACTATGTATGGCTACACCTTC.

The chain combines TRBV12-3 or TRBV12-4 with TRBJ1-5; no definite D call. The CDR3 is made up of 14 amino acids. Trimming took off 6 bases at V and 5 bases at J, with 14 bases between the two ends. The CDR3 is CASRSGRKHQPQHF. CDR3 nucleotides: TGTGCCAGCAGGTCCGGGAGAAAGCATCAGCCCCAGCATTTT.

This clonotype has a handful of counts. The chain combines TRBV2 with TRBJ2-1, with TRBD2 identical over 11 bases. This CDR3 spans 16 amino acids. Germline lookup yields CDR1 SNHLY and CDR2 FYNNEI. Germline trimming cut 6 bases from V and 8 bases from J; bases unmatched to any gene: 12. CDR3 sequence: CASRGTSGRAGDEQFF. The CDR3 DNA is TGTGCCAGCAGAGGGACTAGCGGACGAGCCGGGGATGAGCAGTTCTTC.

This clonotype appeared a few times. The chain links TRBV10-3 to TRBJ2-1; the D gene could be TRBD1 or TRBD2 (5 bases each). Germline CDR1 reads ENHRY; CDR2 reads SYGVKD. The CDR3 consists of 14 residues. Between the trimmed V and J ends, which lost 5 bases and 0 bases, there was a span of 8 bases. This chain's CDR3 is CAISSGSSYNEQFF. CDR3 in DNA: TGTGCCATCAGTTCAGGGAGCTCCTACAATGAGCAGTTCTTC.

The table lists this clonotype with a few counts. The CDR3 DNA reads TGTGCCAGCACGGACAGGGCTGGCTACACCTTC. Its protein is CASTDRAGYTF. The genes are TRBV12-3 or TRBV12-4 and TRBJ1-2, with 8 positions matching TRBD1. CDR3 length: 11 residues. V lost 7 bases, J lost 7 bases, and 2 bases stayed unmatched.

The J gene is TRBJ1-5, the V gene TRBV5-1; D not resolved. Germline V gene data show CDR1 as SGHRS and CDR2 as YFSETQ. CDR3 size: 16 residues. Trimming shortened V by 5 bases and J by 0 bases, and 15 bases separated the two germline ends. CDR3 nucleotides: TGCGCCAGCAGTCCCGGGGATACGTATAGCAATCAGCCCCAGCATTTT. It translates to CASSPGDTYSNQPQHF.

The genes are TRBV6-6 and TRBJ2-5; 7 nucleotides agree with TRBD2. V lost 7 bases, J lost 11 bases, and 13 bases stayed unmatched. Germline V lookup: CDR1 MNHNY, CDR2 SVGAGI (reference sequence). This CDR3 region has 13 residues. The CDR3 reads CASTGLAANEQYF. The CDR3 nucleotides read TGTGCCAGCACCGGGCTAGCGGCCAATGAGCAGTACTTC.

The J gene is TRBJ2-1, the V gene TRBV4-1; 10 bases line up with TRBD2. Germline CDR1 reads MGHRA; CDR2 reads YSYEKL. V lost 2 bases and J lost 12; bases outside the gene matches: 4. The CDR3 loop spans 13 amino acids. In DNA, the CDR3 is TGCGCCAGCAGCCAACTGCTAGCGGGAGCGCAGTTCTTC. Translation gives CASSQLLAGAQFF.

This rearrangement joins TRBV5-1 to TRBJ2-5, with TRBD1 identical over 10 bases. Germline CDR1 and CDR2: SGHRS and YFSETQ. Trimming removed 2 bases from V and 4 bases from J; junction bases left unmatched: 14. The CDR3 length is 18 residues. CDR3 nucleotides: TGCGCCAGCAGCTTACTCATAACGCCGGGACAGGGGAGAGAGACCCAGTACTTC. Protein sequence: CASSLLITPGQGRETQYF.

This sequence joins TRBV5-1 and TRBJ1-1; D is uncertain. In germline, CDR1 is SGHRS, CDR2 YFSETQ. V was trimmed by 6 bases and J by 7 bases, leaving 19 bases between them. The CDR3 runs 14 residues. The CDR3 loop reads CASTLQRPGVEAFF. CDR3 sequence (DNA): TGCGCCAGCACCCTCCAAAGGCCCGGGGTTGAAGCTTTCTTT. Supplemented by reference TRBV5-1 and TRBJ1-1, the full variable domain reads KAGVTQTPRYLIKTRGQQVTLSCSPISGHRSVSWYQQTPGQGLQFLFEYFSETQRNKGNFPGRFSGRQFSNSRSEMNVSTLELGDSALYLCASTLQRPGVEAFFGQGTRLTVV.

V is TRBV12-3 or TRBV12-4 and J is TRBJ2-7; 7 bases map to TRBD1. The CDR3 has 17 amino acids. V gave up 6 bases and J gave up 5 bases; unmatched junction bases: 19. The CDR3 coding sequence is TGTGCCAGCAGCCCTACGGGGACAGTCGGTCGGAAGGACGAGCAGTACTTC. Residues: CASSPTGTVGRKDEQYF.

The rearrangement uses TRBV2 and TRBJ1-1; TRBD1 agrees at 9 bases. Germline V gene data show CDR1 as SNHLY and CDR2 as FYNNEI. The CDR3 spans 14 residues. V shed 4 bases, J shed 6 bases, and the junction held 6 bases outside the gene matches. The CDR3 loop reads CASSGYRGRAEAFF. In nucleotides, the CDR3 is TGTGCCAGCAGTGGGTACAGGGGGCGGGCTGAAGCTTTCTTT.

This clonotype has just a few counts. V and J are TRBV7-9 and TRBJ2-1, with 7 bases matching TRBD2. This CDR3 has 13 amino acids. Germline CDR1 reads SEHNR; CDR2 reads FQNEAQ (reference sequence). J lost 4 bases, V lost 4 bases, and 1 base had no gene match. The CDR3 sequence is CASSSLAYNEQFF. In DNA, the CDR3 is TGTGCCAGCAGCTCACTAGCGTACAATGAGCAGTTCTTC. Supplemented by reference TRBV7-9 and TRBJ2-1, the full variable domain reads DTGVSQNPRHKITKRGQNVTFRCDPISEHNRLYWYRQTLGQGPEFLTYFQNEAQLEKSRLLSDRFSAERPKGSFSTLEIQRTEQGDSAMYLCASSSLAYNEQFFGPGTRLTVL.

This clonotype was counted between two and nine times. The CDR3, as DNA: TGTGCCAGCAGTTTATACGGGACTGAGCTCACAGATACGCAGTATTTT. Protein product: CASSLYGTELTDTQYF. This chain connects TRBV12-3 or TRBV12-4 to TRBJ2-3, with D perhaps TRBD2 (6 bases). The ends were cut back, 2 bases at V and 2 bases at J, with 14 bases in the middle. The CDR3 consists of 16 residues.

The sample holds a few counts of this clonotype. This sequence joins TRBV12-3 or TRBV12-4 and TRBJ2-1, with D hard to call. The CDR3 runs 14 residues. The germline V and J ends were trimmed by 4 bases and 0 bases, with 7 bases remaining between them. CDR3 sequence: CASSSVSSYNEQFF. The DNA of the CDR3 is TGTGCCAGCAGTTCCGTTAGCTCCTACAATGAGCAGTTCTTC.